This T cell receptor beta chain was found in a study of cytomegalovirus exposure and HLA in healthy donors. Findings and caveats of the study: In the analysis, some V segments, TRBV6-2 and TRBV6-3 included, were excluded as indistinguishable. A later analysis linked a missense variant in DCLRE1C to the trimming of TCR beta V and J genes.

A remark on this clone: What it recognizes is unknown.

CDR1 is MNHNY and CDR2 is SVGAGI in the germline V gene (reference sequence). The CDR3 spans 13 residues. The trim removed 6 bases at V and 5 bases at J, leaving 4 bases unmatched. Both 60 Vbeta primers and 13 Jbeta primers went into the PCR. As handled by the study authors: Among the unique TCR beta chains that a later analysis counted, about 85 million in all, 10 million to 13 million were shared. TCRdb's copy holds only in-frame clones and misses some; the assay was immunoSEQ multiplex PCR. V and J calls plus clone size are reproduced from that table; the DNA served to infer D and trimming. Here the sample table reports just over 80,000 clones.

Sequencing was carried out using PBMCs. This clonotype originated in a woman aged 25 to 39 in good health and CMV-seronegative. The chain combines TRBV6-6 with TRBJ1-5; 7 bases match TRBD1. The CDR3 reads CASSQGVDQPQHF. As DNA, the CDR3 is TGTGCCAGCAGCCAGGGGGTTGATCAGCCCCAGCATTTT.